This T cell receptor (beta chain) was identified in a study of cytomegalovirus exposure and HLA in healthy donors. V was cut by 5 bases and J by 2 bases, with 13 bases left in between. Germline loops: CDR1 LNHDA, CDR2 SQIVND (reference sequence). The CDR3 runs 15 residues. At collection, donors were nominally healthy, but unrecorded immune exposures were probable. Primers: 60 Vbeta forward and 13 Jbeta reverse. Only in-frame clones appear in the TCRdb table, and some are missing; sequencing was by immunoSEQ multiplex PCR. The data show over 150,000 clones, around 88% seen once. The chain combines TRBV19 with TRBJ2-1; no reliable D call. This clonotype was sampled from a woman aged 25 to 45 in good health and CMV-seronegative. Sequenced input: PBMCs. The chain's CDR3 is CASSSTSHAYNEQFF. The CDR3 nucleotides read TGTGCCAGTAGTTCCACCTCACATGCCTACAATGAGCAGTTCTTC.